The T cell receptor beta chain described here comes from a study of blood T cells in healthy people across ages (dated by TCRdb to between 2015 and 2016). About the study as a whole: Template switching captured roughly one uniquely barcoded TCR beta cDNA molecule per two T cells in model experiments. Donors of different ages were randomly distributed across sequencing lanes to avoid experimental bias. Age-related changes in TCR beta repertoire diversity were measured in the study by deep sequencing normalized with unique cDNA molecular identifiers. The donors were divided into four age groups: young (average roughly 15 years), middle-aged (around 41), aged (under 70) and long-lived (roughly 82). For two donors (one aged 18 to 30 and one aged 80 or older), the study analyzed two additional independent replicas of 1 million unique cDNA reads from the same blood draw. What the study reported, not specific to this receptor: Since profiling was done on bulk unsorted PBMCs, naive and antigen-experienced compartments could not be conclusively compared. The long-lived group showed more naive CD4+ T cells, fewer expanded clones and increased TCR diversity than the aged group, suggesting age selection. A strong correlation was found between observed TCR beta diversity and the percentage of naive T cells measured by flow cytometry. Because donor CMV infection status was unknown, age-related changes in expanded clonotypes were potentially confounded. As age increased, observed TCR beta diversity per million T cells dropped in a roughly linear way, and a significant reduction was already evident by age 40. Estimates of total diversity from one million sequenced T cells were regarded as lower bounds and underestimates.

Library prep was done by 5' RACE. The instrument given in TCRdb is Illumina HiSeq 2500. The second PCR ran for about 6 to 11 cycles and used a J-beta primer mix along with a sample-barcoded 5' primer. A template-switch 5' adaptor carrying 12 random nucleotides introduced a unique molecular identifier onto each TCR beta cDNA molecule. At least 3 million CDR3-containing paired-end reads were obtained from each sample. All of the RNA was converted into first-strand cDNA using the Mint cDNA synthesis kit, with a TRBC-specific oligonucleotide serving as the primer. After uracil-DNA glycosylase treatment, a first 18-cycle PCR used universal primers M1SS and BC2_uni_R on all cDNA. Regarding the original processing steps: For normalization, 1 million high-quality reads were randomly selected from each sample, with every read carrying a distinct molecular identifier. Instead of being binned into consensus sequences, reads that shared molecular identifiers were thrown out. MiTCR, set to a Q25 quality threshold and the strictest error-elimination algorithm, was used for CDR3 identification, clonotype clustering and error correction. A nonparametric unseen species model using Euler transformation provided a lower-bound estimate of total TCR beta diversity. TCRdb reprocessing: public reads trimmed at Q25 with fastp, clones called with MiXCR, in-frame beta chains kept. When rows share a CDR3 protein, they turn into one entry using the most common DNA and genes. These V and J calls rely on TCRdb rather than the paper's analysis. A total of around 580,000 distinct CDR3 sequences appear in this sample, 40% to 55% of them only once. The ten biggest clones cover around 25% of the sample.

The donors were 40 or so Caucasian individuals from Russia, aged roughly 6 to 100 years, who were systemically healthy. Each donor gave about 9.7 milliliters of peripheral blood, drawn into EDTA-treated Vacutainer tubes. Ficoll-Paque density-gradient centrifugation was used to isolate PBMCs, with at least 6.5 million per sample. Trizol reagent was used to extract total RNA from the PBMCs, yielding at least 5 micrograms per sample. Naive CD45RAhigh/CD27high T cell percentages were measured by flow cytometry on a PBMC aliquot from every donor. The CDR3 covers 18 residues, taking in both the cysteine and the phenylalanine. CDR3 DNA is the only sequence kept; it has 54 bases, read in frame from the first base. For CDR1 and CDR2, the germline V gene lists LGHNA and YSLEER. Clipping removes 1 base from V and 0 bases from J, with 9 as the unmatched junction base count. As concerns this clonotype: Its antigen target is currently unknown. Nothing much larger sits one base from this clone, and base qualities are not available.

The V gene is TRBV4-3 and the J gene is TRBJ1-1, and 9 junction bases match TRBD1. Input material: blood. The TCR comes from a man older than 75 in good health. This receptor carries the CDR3 CASSQAGTGNTMNTEAFF. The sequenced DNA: TGCGCCAGCAGCCAAGCCGGGACAGGGAATACTATGAACACTGAAGCTTTCTTT.